This T cell receptor (beta chain) was identified during a study of cytomegalovirus exposure and HLA in healthy donors. A multiplex PCR was run with 60 Vbeta primers and 13 Jbeta primers. TCRdb's copy holds only in-frame clones and misses some; the assay was immunoSEQ multiplex PCR. The sample consists of under 200,000 clones, roughly 80% of them appearing once. Trimming at V came to 5 bases and at J to 12 bases, leaving 11 bases not matched to a gene. This CDR3 spans 15 amino acids. Per germline, CDR1 SEHNR and CDR2 FQNEAQ (reference sequence). This chain connects TRBV7-9 to TRBJ2-7; 15 positions agree with TRBD2. Sequencing was done on a sample of PBMCs. The sequence derives from a male donor in good health and CMV-seropositive. The CDR3 is CASSPHGTSGRSLYF. The DNA for the CDR3 is TGTGCCAGCAGCCCTCATGGGACTAGCGGGAGGTCCCTGTACTTC.